A selection of T cell receptor beta chains follows, all from one sample in a study of blood T cells in healthy people across ages. TCRdb ran MiXCR on the 5' RACE reads and lists one entry per CDR3 protein. The table shows over 1,500,000 distinct CDR3 sequences, with approximately 50% occurring only once. The sequencing sample was made of blood. Receptors were obtained from a middle-aged woman in good health. CDR3s include the opening cysteine and the closing phenylalanine or tryptophan. The size field is filled for only some rows; it gives once, few, many or a size class.

j_call | v_call | clone_size | cdr3_aa
TRBJ2-7 | TRBV7-2 | NA | CASSLDVGANEQYF
TRBJ2-3 | TRBV4-2 | NA | CASSPKAGGASTDTQYF
TRBJ1-6 | TRBV20-1 | NA | CSARVRDSPLHF
TRBJ1-2 | TRBV6-1 | NA | CASSEVRNGYTF
TRBJ2-5 | TRBV5-1 | few | CASRTGTEETQYF
TRBJ2-5 | TRBV6-2/TRBV6-3 | few | CASRVTDQETQYF
TRBJ2-5 | TRBV4-1 | NA | CASSRSVVQETQYF
TRBJ2-5 | TRBV6-2/TRBV6-3 | few | CASSYTPGAGEQYF
TRBJ2-1 | TRBV15 | few | CATSRPGQGSHNEQFF
TRBJ2-5 | TRBV20-1 | NA | CSARDYQTSRQETQYF
TRBJ2-7 | TRBV11-2 | NA | CASSAGTQISYEQYF
TRBJ1-5 | TRBV15 | NA | CATSRGPLANQPQHF
TRBJ1-2 | TRBV20-1 | NA | CSARVTGGLNNYGYTF
TRBJ2-1 | TRBV20-1 | few | CSARQTVYEQFF
TRBJ2-6 | TRBV15 | few | CATKQGGDSGANVLTF
TRBJ2-5 | TRBV10-3 | NA | CASAQTGDEQYF
TRBJ2-6 | TRBV6-2/TRBV6-3 | few | CASRRRENSGANVLTF
TRBJ2-5 | TRBV5-4 | NA | CASSLAGLAGKETQYF
TRBJ2-1 | TRBV20-1 | few | CSASWPYNEQFF
TRBJ1-2 | TRBV28 | NA | CASSGDSFWGYGYTF
TRBJ1-2 | TRBV7-9 | few | CASSKGTEHNGYTF
TRBJ2-7 | TRBV12-3/TRBV12-4 | many | CASSYLGIHEQYF
TRBJ2-7 | TRBV6-5 | NA | CASSPRRTSGSYEQYF
TRBJ1-5 | TRBV12-3/TRBV12-4 | few | CASNLQGIPTTNQPQHF
TRBJ2-5 | TRBV25-1 | NA | CASSEPQGRREQYF
TRBJ1-2 | TRBV12-3/TRBV12-4 | NA | CASSLSRVHSGYTF
TRBJ1-2 | TRBV29-1 | NA | CSVEEGGRNYGYTF
TRBJ2-7 | TRBV4-3 | NA | CASSQGAQRGSYEQYF
TRBJ2-1 | TRBV4-3 | NA | CASSQDTSGGAYNEQFF
TRBJ1-2 | TRBV7-2 | NA | CASSPDRALANYGYTF
TRBJ1-6 | TRBV29-1 | few | CSVGDGNSPLHF
TRBJ1-2 | TRBV25-1 | NA | CASSETTNYGYTF
TRBJ2-1 | TRBV10-3 | many | CAISESGYSYNEQFF
TRBJ2-5 | TRBV28 | few | CASSLSGQGAGETQYF
TRBJ1-2 | TRBV12-3/TRBV12-4 | NA | CASRDRDRENNYGYTF
TRBJ1-2 | TRBV29-1 | NA | CSAGEKEGYTF
TRBJ2-5 | TRBV4-2 | many | CASSLAAGTAQETQYF
TRBJ1-2 | TRBV9 | NA | CASSVDRTALNYGYTF
TRBJ2-3 | TRBV4-1 | NA | CASSQEPAFTDTQYF
TRBJ2-7 | TRBV20-1 | NA | CSARQDRRAYNEQYF